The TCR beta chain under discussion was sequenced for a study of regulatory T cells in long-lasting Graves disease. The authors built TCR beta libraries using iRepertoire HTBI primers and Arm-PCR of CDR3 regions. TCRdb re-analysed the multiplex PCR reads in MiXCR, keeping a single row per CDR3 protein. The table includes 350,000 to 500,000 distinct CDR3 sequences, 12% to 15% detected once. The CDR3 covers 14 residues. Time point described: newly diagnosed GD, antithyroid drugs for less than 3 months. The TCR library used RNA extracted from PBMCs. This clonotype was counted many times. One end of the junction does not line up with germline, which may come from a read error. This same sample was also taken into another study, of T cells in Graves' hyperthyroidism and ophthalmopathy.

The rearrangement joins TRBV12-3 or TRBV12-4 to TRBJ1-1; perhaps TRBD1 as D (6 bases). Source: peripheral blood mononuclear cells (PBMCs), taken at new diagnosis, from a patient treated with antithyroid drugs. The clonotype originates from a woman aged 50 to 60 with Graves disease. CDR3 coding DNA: TGCGCCAGCAGCCCAGGGGACCGAGACACTGAAGCTTTCTTT. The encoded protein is CASSPGDRDTEAFF.